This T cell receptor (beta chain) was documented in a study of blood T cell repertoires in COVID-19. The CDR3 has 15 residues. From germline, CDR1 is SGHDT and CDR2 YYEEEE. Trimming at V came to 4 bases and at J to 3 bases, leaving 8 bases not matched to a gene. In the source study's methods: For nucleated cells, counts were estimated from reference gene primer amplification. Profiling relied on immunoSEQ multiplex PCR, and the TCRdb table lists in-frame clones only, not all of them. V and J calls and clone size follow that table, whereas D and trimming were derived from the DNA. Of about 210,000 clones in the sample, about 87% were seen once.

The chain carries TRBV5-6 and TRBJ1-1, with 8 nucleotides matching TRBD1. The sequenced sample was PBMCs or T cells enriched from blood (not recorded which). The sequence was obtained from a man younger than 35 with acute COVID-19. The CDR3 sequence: CASSVWTGWDTEAFF. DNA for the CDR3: TGTGCCAGCAGCGTATGGACAGGGTGGGACACTGAAGCTTTCTTT.